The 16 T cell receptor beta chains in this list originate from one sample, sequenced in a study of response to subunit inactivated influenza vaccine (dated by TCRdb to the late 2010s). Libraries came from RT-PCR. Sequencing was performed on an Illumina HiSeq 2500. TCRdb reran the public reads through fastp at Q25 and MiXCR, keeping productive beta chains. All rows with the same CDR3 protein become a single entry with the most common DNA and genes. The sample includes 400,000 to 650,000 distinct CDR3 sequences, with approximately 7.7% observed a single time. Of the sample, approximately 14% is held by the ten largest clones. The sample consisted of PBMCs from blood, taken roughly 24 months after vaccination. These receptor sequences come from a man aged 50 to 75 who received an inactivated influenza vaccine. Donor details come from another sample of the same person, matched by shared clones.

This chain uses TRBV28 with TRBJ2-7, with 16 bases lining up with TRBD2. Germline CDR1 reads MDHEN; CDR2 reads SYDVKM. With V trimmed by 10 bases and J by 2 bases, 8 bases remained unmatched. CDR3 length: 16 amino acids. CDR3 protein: CANSRGLAGGPYEQYF. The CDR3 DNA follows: TGTGCCAACAGCCGGGGACTAGCGGGAGGGCCCTACGAGCAGTACTTC. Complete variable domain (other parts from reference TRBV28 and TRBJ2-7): DVKVTQSSRYLVKRTGEKVFLECVQDMDHENMFWYRQDPGLGLRLIYFSYDVKMKEKGDIPEGYSVSREKKERFSLILESASTNQTSMYLCANSRGLAGGPYEQYFGPGTRLTVT.

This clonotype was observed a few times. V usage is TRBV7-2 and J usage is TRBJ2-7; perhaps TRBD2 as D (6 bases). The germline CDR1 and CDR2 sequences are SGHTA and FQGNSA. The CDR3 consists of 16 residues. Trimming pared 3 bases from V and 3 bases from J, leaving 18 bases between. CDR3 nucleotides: TGTGCCAGCAGCTTGGGTCCGCTAGCGCGTCTCTACGAGCAGTACTTC. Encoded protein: CASSLGPLARLYEQYF.

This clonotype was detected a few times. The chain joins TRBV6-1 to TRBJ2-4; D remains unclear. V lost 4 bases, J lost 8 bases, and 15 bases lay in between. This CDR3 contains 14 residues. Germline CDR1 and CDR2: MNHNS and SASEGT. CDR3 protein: CASSATGLKDIQYF. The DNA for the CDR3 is TGTGCCAGCAGTGCGACCGGTCTTAAGGACATTCAGTACTTC.

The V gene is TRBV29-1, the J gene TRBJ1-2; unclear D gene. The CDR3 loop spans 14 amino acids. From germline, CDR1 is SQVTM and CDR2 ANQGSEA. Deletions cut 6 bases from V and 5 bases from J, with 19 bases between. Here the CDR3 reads CSVKSHKGDYGYTF. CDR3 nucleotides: TGCAGCGTGAAGTCCCATAAGGGCGATTATGGCTACACCTTC.

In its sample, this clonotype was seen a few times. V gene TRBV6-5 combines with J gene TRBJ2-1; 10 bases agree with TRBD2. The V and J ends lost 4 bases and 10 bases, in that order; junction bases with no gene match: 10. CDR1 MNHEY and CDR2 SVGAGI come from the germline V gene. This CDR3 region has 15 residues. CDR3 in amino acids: CASSFGLAALSEQFF. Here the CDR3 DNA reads TGTGCCAGCAGTTTCGGACTAGCGGCTCTGTCAGAGCAGTTCTTC.

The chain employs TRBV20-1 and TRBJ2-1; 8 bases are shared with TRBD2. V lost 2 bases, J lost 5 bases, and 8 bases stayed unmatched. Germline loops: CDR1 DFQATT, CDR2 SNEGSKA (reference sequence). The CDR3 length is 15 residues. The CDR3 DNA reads TGCAGTGCTAGAAACGCACTAGCGGCAAACAATGAGCAGTTCTTC. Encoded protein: CSARNALAANNEQFF.

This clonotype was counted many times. The CDR3 DNA reads as TGTGCCAGCAGCCTGGATAGCGGGATGGGGGAGACCCAGTACTTC. Amino acid sequence: CASSLDSGMGETQYF. V and J are TRBV7-8 and TRBJ2-5; 8 nucleotides align to TRBD2. CDR1 and CDR2 (germline): SGHVS, FQNEAQ. The CDR3 is 15 amino acids. Unmatched junction bases numbered 10, after V lost 5 bases and J lost 5 bases.

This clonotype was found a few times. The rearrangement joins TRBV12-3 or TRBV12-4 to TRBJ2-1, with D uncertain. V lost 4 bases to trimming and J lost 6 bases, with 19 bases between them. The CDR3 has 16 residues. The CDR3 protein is CASSSRGHTKGNEQFF. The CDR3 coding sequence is TGTGCCAGCAGTTCCCGTGGGCACACTAAGGGCAATGAGCAGTTCTTC.

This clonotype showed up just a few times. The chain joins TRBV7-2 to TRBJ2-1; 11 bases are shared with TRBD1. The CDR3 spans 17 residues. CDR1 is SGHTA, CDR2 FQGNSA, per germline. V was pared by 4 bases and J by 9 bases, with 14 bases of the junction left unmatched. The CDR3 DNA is TGTGCCAGCAGCTCCGGACAGGGGGCTGAATACCGTCCTGAGCAGTTCTTC. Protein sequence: CASSSGQGAEYRPEQFF.

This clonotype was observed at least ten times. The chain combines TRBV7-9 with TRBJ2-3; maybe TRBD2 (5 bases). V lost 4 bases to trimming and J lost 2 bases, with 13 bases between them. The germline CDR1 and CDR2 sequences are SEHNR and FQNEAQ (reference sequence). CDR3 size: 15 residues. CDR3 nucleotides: TGTGCCAGCAGCTCCTTGGGGAGCGACACAGATACGCAGTATTTT. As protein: CASSSLGSDTDTQYF.

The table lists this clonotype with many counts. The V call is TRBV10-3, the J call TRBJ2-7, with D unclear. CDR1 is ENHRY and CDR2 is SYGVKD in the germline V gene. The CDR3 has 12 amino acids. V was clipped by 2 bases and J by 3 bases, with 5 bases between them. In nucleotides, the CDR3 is TGTGCCATCAGTGAGCAACTCTACGAGCAGTACTTC. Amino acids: CAISEQLYEQYF.

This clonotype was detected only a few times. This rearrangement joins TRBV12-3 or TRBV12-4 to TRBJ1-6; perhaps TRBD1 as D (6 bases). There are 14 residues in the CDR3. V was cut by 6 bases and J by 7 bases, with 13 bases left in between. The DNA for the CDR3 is TGTGCCAGCAGCCAGTCTACAGGGAATTCACCCCTCCACTTT. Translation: CASSQSTGNSPLHF.

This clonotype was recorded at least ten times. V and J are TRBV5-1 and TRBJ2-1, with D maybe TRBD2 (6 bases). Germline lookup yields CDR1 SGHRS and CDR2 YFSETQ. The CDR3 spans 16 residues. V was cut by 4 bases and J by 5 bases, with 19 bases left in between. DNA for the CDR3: TGCGCCAGCAGCGAAAGGAGGGTAGCAGCGAACAATGAGCAGTTCTTC. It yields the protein CASSERRVAANNEQFF. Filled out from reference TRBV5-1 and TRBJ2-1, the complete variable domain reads KAGVTQTPRYLIKTRGQQVTLSCSPISGHRSVSWYQQTPGQGLQFLFEYFSETQRNKGNFPGRFSGRQFSNSRSEMNVSTLELGDSALYLCASSERRVAANNEQFFGPGTRLTVL.

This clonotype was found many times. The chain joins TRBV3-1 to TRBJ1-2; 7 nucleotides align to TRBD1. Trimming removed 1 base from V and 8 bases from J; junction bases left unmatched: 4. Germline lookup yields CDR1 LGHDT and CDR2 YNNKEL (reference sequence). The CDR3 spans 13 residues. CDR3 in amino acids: CASSQVGGLGYTF. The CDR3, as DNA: TGTGCCAGCAGCCAAGTAGGGGGCTTGGGCTACACCTTC.

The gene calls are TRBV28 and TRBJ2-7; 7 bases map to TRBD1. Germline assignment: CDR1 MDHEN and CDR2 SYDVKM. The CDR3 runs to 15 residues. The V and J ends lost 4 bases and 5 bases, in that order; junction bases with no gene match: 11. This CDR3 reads CASSSQGVQGNEQYF. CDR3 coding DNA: TGTGCCAGCAGTTCGCAGGGGGTCCAGGGGAACGAGCAGTACTTC.

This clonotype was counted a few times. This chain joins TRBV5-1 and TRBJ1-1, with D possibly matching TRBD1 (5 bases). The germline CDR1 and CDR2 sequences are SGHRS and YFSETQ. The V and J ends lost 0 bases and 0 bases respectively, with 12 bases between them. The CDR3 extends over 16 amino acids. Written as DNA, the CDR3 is TGCGCCAGCAGCTTGGGCCCCGGGACGGTGAACACTGAAGCTTTCTTT. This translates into CASSLGPGTVNTEAFF.